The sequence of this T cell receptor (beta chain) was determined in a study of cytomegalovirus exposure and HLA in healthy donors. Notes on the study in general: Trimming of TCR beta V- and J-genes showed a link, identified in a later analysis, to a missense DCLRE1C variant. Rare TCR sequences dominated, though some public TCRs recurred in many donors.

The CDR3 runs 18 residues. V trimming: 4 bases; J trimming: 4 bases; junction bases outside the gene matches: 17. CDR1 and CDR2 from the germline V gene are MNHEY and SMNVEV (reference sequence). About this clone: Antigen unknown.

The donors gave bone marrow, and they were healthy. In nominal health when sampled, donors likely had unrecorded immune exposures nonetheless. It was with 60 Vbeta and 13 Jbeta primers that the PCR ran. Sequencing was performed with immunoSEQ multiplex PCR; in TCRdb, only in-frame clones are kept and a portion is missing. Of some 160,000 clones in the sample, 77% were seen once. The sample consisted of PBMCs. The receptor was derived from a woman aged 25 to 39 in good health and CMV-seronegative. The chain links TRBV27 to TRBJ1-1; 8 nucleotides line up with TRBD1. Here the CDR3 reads CASSSYLNLGQGSTEAFF. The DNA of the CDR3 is TGTGCCAGCAGTTCCTACCTGAATCTCGGACAGGGTAGCACTGAAGCTTTCTTT.